This T cell receptor beta chain was sequenced during a study of shared clonotypes between healthy human individuals. Overall study findings and caveats: Shared clonotypes: about 4.6% naive CD4, about 4% naive CD8, about 2.5% memory CD4, approximately 0.41% memory CD8. Generation of non-shared clonotypes was less probable than generation of clonotypes shared by all four donors.

Subsets obtained from CD4+ cells comprised CD45RA+ naive and CD45RA-negative memory cells. This table comes from immunoSEQ multiplex PCR, and its TCRdb copy is limited to in-frame clones, with some not included. The sample shows 1 million to 1.3 million clones, 75% to 80% of them seen only once. Remarks on this clone: Its cognate antigen is unknown.

The clonotype comes from a young man in good health. Some clones in this sample may be carry-over from other donors' samples. Sequenced: memory CD4+ T cells from PBMCs. As to subset: CD45RA-negative fraction.

This chain's CDR3 is CASSPTRELSEQYF. As DNA, the CDR3 is TGTGCCAGCAGCCCCACGCGGGAATTGAGCGAGCAGTACTTC. V usage is TRBV7-2 and J usage is TRBJ2-7; perhaps TRBD2 as D (6 bases). Germline V CDR1 and CDR2: SGHTA, FQGNSA. The CDR3 length is 14 residues. V was trimmed by 5 bases and J by 6 bases, leaving 17 bases between them.